This passage covers 11 T cell receptor beta chains from one sample sequenced in a study of blood T cells in healthy people across ages. The second PCR ran about 6 to 12 cycles with a sample-barcoded 5' primer and J-beta primers. TCRdb processed the 5' RACE reads anew with MiXCR; each CDR3 protein has one entry. Here the sample spans about 780,000 distinct CDR3 sequences, about 26% being singletons. The sample was also reused in another study, on T cells of mothers and their children.

Sequenced: blood. These receptor sequences come from a boy aged 5-17 years in good health.

This clonotype was recorded only once. The chain recombines TRBV12-3 or TRBV12-4 with TRBJ2-7; D gene unclear. Trimming pared 1 base from V and 0 bases from J, leaving 10 bases between. This CDR3 region has 15 residues. The CDR3 spells CASSLGAWSSYEQYF. CDR3 nucleotides: TGTGCCAGCAGTTTAGGAGCGTGGAGCTCCTACGAGCAGTACTTC.

V usage is TRBV18 and J usage is TRBJ2-7; TRBD1 agrees at 10 bases. The CDR3 is made up of 14 amino acids. The V gene end was trimmed by 4 bases and the J gene end by 7 bases; junction bases not matched to a gene: 7. Germline V gives CDR1 KGHSH, CDR2 LQKENI. The CDR3 nucleotides are TGTGCCAGCTCACAGGGGACAGGGGTGAGAGAGCAGTACTTC. Translating it yields CASSQGTGVREQYF.

The chain carries TRBV29-1 and TRBJ2-3, with D unresolved. Germline V CDR1 and CDR2: SQVTM, ANQGSEA. CDR3 size: 12 residues. Trimming took off 6 bases at V and 8 bases at J, with 15 bases between the two ends. The CDR3 spells CSVSLGSGTQYF. For the CDR3, the DNA is TGCAGCGTCTCCCTAGGTAGTGGTACGCAGTATTTT.

There are a few counts of this clonotype. DNA for the CDR3: TGTGCCGGGCTAGCGGGGAACACCGGGGAGCTGTTTTTT. Translated, it gives CAGLAGNTGELFF. The rearrangement links TRBV28 to TRBJ2-2, with 8 bases lining up with TRBD2. The CDR3 is 13 amino acids. Germline V gives CDR1 MDHEN, CDR2 SYDVKM. J lost 1 base, V lost 11 bases, and 3 bases had no gene match.

This sequence joins TRBV15 and TRBJ2-5; D possibly corresponds to TRBD1 (5 bases). The J call may be mistaken, given a closer DNA end match to TRBJ2-7. CDR1 LNHNV and CDR2 YYDKDF come from the germline V gene (reference sequence). This CDR3 contains 12 residues. The CDR3: CATSRDTYEQYF. DNA for the CDR3: TGTGCCACCAGCAGGGACACCTACGAGCAGTACTTC.

The genes are TRBV9 and TRBJ1-2, with D possibly being TRBD1 (5 bases). CDR3 length equals 15 residues. V lost 2 bases and J lost 0, with 11 bases in between. Germline-derived CDR1 and CDR2 are SGDLS and YYNGEE. The CDR3 spells CASSVGPTANYGYTF. The CDR3 nucleotides are TGTGCCAGCAGCGTGGGTCCGACAGCTAACTATGGCTACACCTTC.

V is TRBV7-3 and J is TRBJ2-2; the D gene is possibly TRBD2 (6 bases). V lost 3 bases to trimming and J lost 10 bases, with 12 bases between them. CDR1 and CDR2 from the germline V gene are SGHTA and FQGTGA. The CDR3 is made up of 13 amino acids. CDR3 in amino acids: CASSFARTTELFF. CDR3 bases: TGTGCCAGCAGCTTCGCTCGGACTACGGAGCTGTTTTTT.

The chain recombines TRBV12-3 or TRBV12-4 with TRBJ2-1, with a tentative D call TRBD2 (6 bases). Trimming took 4 bases from V and 10 from J, leaving 17 bases between them. The CDR3 covers 14 residues. CDR3 sequence: CASSSPGLLGEQFF. The CDR3 DNA sequence: TGTGCCAGCAGTTCTCCGGGACTCCTAGGAGAGCAGTTCTTC.

V and J are TRBV14 and TRBJ2-5; 11 nucleotides agree with TRBD2. The J call may be incorrect, as the DNA end agrees better with TRBJ2-7. The CDR3 runs 15 residues. Germline V lookup: CDR1 SGHDN, CDR2 FVKESK. CDR3 loop: CASSPSGRLRYEQYF. The CDR3 nucleotides are TGTGCCAGCAGCCCTAGCGGGAGGTTAAGGTACGAGCAGTACTTC.

The V and J genes are TRBV28 and TRBJ1-4, with 10 bases that match TRBD1. The CDR3 is 15 amino acids. Germline V gives CDR1 MDHEN, CDR2 SYDVKM. J was trimmed by 10 bases and V by 6 bases; bases with no gene match: 11. The DNA of the CDR3 is TGTGCCAGCAGGTTTTCGGGACAGGGGACGAGAAAACTGTTTTTT. Protein sequence: CASRFSGQGTRKLFF. Combining the CDR3 with reference TRBV28 and TRBJ1-4 gives the whole variable domain DVKVTQSSRYLVKRTGEKVFLECVQDMDHENMFWYRQDPGLGLRLIYFSYDVKMKEKGDIPEGYSVSREKKERFSLILESASTNQTSMYLCASRFSGQGTRKLFFGSGTQLSVL.

The CDR3 sequence is CSGGDRDNGYTF. CDR3 DNA: TGCAGCGGCGGCGACAGGGATAATGGCTACACCTTC. V gene TRBV29-1 combines with J gene TRBJ1-2; 7 nucleotides match TRBD1. Germline trimming cut 7 bases from V and 6 bases from J; bases unmatched to any gene: 8. The CDR3 loop spans 12 amino acids. CDR1 is SQVTM, CDR2 ANQGSEA, per germline.